The 24 T cell receptor beta chains below come from one sample, sequenced in a study of monozygotic twins with inflammatory bowel disease. No DNA is given; TCRdb re-called the 5' RACE reads and lists each CDR3 protein once. This sample's table reports about 380,000 distinct CDR3 sequences. The source material was blood. The source of these receptors is a human donor with ulcerative colitis or Crohn's disease, or a healthy co-twin of an affected twin (not recorded which).

This sequence joins TRBV5-1 and TRBJ1-1. This CDR3 is 13 amino acids long. CDR1 SGHRS and CDR2 YFSETQ come from the germline V gene. CDR3 loop: CASTWSMNTEAFF.

The rearrangement joins TRBV12-3 or TRBV12-4 to TRBJ2-4. The CDR3 consists of 15 residues. CDR3 residues: CASSLRSLAKNIQYF.

The CDR3 protein is CATSPPGYYGYTF. This sequence joins TRBV6-5 and TRBJ1-2. The CDR3 runs to 13 residues. The germline V gene has CDR1 MNHEY and CDR2 SVGAGI.

This sequence joins TRBV18 and TRBJ2-7; TCRdb reports TRBD1, a call that lacks DNA to check it against. Germline V CDR1 and CDR2: KGHSH, LQKENI. This CDR3 is 16 amino acids long. The CDR3 region is CASSSTRSGAPYEQYF.

The chain joins TRBV4-3 to TRBJ2-1; the D gene TCRdb calls, TRBD1, cannot be checked with no DNA. The CDR3 runs to 16 residues. Germline V gene sequence: CDR1 LGHNA, CDR2 YSLEER. The CDR3 reads CASSQDRGGPYNEQFF.

The chain employs TRBV6-2 or TRBV6-3 and TRBJ2-1; without DNA, the TCRdb call of TRBD2 cannot be checked. Germline loops: CDR1 MNHEY, CDR2 SVGEGT. The CDR3 covers 12 residues. The CDR3 reads CASSWVSGEQFF.

The V gene is TRBV19, the J gene TRBJ2-7; absent DNA, TCRdb's TRBD1 call cannot be checked. Germline loops: CDR1 LNHDA, CDR2 SQIVND (reference sequence). The CDR3 loop spans 15 amino acids. The chain's CDR3 is CASSNLPGSTYEQYF.

The V gene is TRBV2, the J gene TRBJ1-2; TCRdb names TRBD1, which stays unverified in the absence of DNA. CDR1 and CDR2 from the germline V gene are SNHLY and FYNNEI. The CDR3 is 15 residues long. The CDR3 loop is CASSVVQAGNYGYTF.

The chain couples TRBV19 to TRBJ2-1; TCRdb's assignment of TRBD1 cannot be checked, as there is no DNA. Germline loops: CDR1 LNHDA, CDR2 SQIVND (reference sequence). The CDR3 is made up of 13 amino acids. The CDR3 region is CASSIGGVNEQFF.

V is TRBV15 and J is TRBJ2-7; TCRdb's assignment of TRBD1 cannot be checked, as there is no DNA. The germline V gene encodes CDR1 LNHNV and CDR2 YYDKDF (reference sequence). CDR3 size: 14 residues. This chain's CDR3 is CATSPGTGEYEQYF.

The J gene is TRBJ2-2, the V gene TRBV7-2. Per germline, CDR1 SGHTA and CDR2 FQGNSA. The CDR3 length is 15 residues. The CDR3: CASSPKVRNTGELFF.

This chain links TRBV20-1 with TRBJ1-2; the TCRdb call, TRBD1, lacks DNA for checking. Germline V lookup: CDR1 DFQATT, CDR2 SNEGSKA (reference sequence). This CDR3 has 15 residues. The CDR3 spells CSATSFTGGVYGYTF.

V gene TRBV7-3 combines with J gene TRBJ1-1; TCRdb picks TRBD1, but there is no DNA to check that call. Germline-derived CDR1 and CDR2 are SGHTA and FQGTGA. The CDR3 has 16 amino acids. The CDR3 spells CASSLTGAVMNTEAFF. The complete variable domain, with remaining parts taken from reference TRBV7-3 and TRBJ1-1, reads GAGVSQTPSNKVTEKGKYVELRCDPISGHTALYWYRQSLGQGPEFLIYFQGTGAADDSGLPNDRFFAVRPEGSVSTLKIQRTERGDSAVYLCASSLTGAVMNTEAFFGQGTRLTVV.

The chain joins TRBV27 to TRBJ2-7; the TCRdb call, TRBD2, lacks DNA for checking. From germline, CDR1 is MNHEY and CDR2 SMNVEV (reference sequence). This CDR3 is 16 amino acids long. The CDR3 protein is CASSLILAGGPYEQYF.

The rearrangement joins TRBV4-2 to TRBJ2-2; with no DNA, the TCRdb D assignment of TRBD2 cannot be verified. Germline CDR1 reads LGHNA; CDR2 reads YNFKEQ. CDR3 length: 16 amino acids. The CDR3 is CASSQESGGYTGELFF.

The genes are TRBV3-1 and TRBJ2-7. In germline, CDR1 is LGHDT, CDR2 YNNKEL (reference sequence). This CDR3 contains 14 residues. Here the CDR3 reads CASSDTLNSYEQYF.

The chain recombines TRBV7-9 with TRBJ2-3; the TCRdb call, TRBD1, lacks DNA for checking. The CDR3 runs to 18 residues. Germline assignment: CDR1 SEHNR and CDR2 FQNEAQ (reference sequence). The CDR3 sequence is CASSPHTGTGSGTDTQYF.

The chain employs TRBV6-2 or TRBV6-3 and TRBJ2-1. Per the germline V gene, CDR1 is MNHEY and CDR2 is SVGEGT. CDR3 size: 12 residues. CDR3 sequence: CASSYAGHEQFF.

The chain uses TRBV20-1 and TRBJ2-7; TCRdb outputs TRBD1, but without DNA this stays unchecked. This CDR3 contains 15 residues. Germline V gene data show CDR1 as DFQATT and CDR2 as SNEGSKA (reference sequence). The CDR3 protein is CSSIIGVGTSYEQYF.

J is TRBJ2-1 and V is TRBV7-9; checking the TCRdb D call of TRBD1 is not possible without DNA. The germline V gene encodes CDR1 SEHNR and CDR2 FQNEAQ (reference sequence). This CDR3 has 17 residues. CDR3 in amino acids: CASSLPQVGQEYNEQFF.

This chain connects TRBV7-2 to TRBJ1-6. Germline-derived CDR1 and CDR2 are SGHTA and FQGNSA. The CDR3 is 16 residues long. This CDR3 is CASSLQGATTNSPLHF.

The chain recombines TRBV20-1 with TRBJ1-2. The germline gives CDR1 DFQATT, CDR2 SNEGSKA (reference sequence). The CDR3 spans 15 residues. This CDR3 reads CSAEDHQPTNYGYTF.

V usage is TRBV30 and J usage is TRBJ2-4; TCRdb's D call of TRBD2 is untestable without DNA. This CDR3 is built from 11 residues. CDR1 is GTSNPN, CDR2 SVGIG, per germline (reference sequence). The CDR3 loop is CAWSMASYKYF.

This chain links TRBV7-3 with TRBJ1-1; TCRdb selects TRBD1, and the lack of DNA leaves this call unchecked. This CDR3 has 13 residues. Germline lookup yields CDR1 SGHTA and CDR2 FQGTGA. CDR3 loop: CASSRQAWTEAFF.